This passage covers 15 T cell receptor beta chains from one sample sequenced in a study of blood T cell repertoires in COVID-19. Data came from immunoSEQ multiplex PCR; TCRdb stores just in-frame clones and leaves some out. The repertoire has tens of thousands of clones, almost 85% of them found once; the top ten carry more than 7.5%. The specimen was peripheral blood. The source of these receptors is a woman aged 80 or over with acute or convalescent COVID-19.

This clone appeared once. The J gene is TRBJ2-1, the V gene TRBV7-8; 10 positions match TRBD2. This CDR3 has 18 residues. From germline, CDR1 is SGHVS and CDR2 FQNEAQ. Trimming removed 4 bases from V and 0 bases from J; junction bases left unmatched: 9. The CDR3 sequence is CASSSWTSGISSYNEQFF. The CDR3, as DNA: TGTGCCAGCAGCTCTTGGACTAGCGGAATAAGCTCCTACAATGAGCAGTTCTTC.

V usage is TRBV12-3 or TRBV12-4 and J usage is TRBJ1-6, with D unresolved. CDR3 length: 12 residues. Trimming pared 4 bases from V and 9 bases from J, leaving 7 bases between. In nucleotides, the CDR3 is TGTGCCAGCAGTTCACGGTTTTCACCCCTCCACTTT. Translating gives CASSSRFSPLHF.

The V and J genes are TRBV4-1 and TRBJ1-2, with 12 bases identical to TRBD1. Germline CDR1 reads MGHRA; CDR2 reads YSYEKL. The CDR3 consists of 16 residues. V trimming: 4 bases; J trimming: 5 bases; junction bases outside the gene matches: 8. As DNA, the CDR3 is TGCGCCAGCAGCCCGGGACAGGGGGCTCTGGGGTATGGCTACACCTTC. Translation: CASSPGQGALGYGYTF.

The J gene is TRBJ2-3, the V gene TRBV18, with D maybe TRBD2 (6 bases). The V end lost 0 bases, the J end lost 0 bases, and 7 bases lay between the germline ends. This CDR3 region has 15 residues. CDR1 and CDR2 (germline): KGHSH, LQKENI. In nucleotides, the CDR3 is TGTGCCAGCTCACCACCTAGCGGAAGCACAGATACGCAGTATTTT. Translation gives CASSPPSGSTDTQYF.

The CDR3 DNA reads TGTGCCAGCAGCTTACCGGACAGAGGAAACACCATATATTTT. Amino acids: CASSLPDRGNTIYF. J is TRBJ1-3 and V is TRBV11-1; TRBD1 is a possible D gene (6 bases). V dropped 2 bases and J dropped 4 bases, with 9 bases sitting between them. The CDR3 has 14 residues. The germline V gene encodes CDR1 SGHAT and CDR2 FQDESV (reference sequence). The full variable domain, with the rest looked up from reference TRBV11-1 and TRBJ1-3, is EAEVAQSPRYKITEKSQAVAFWCDPISGHATLYWYRQILGQGPELLVQFQDESVVDDSQLPKDRFSAERLKGVDSTLKIQPAELGDSAMYLCASSLPDRGNTIYFGEGSWLTVV.

J is TRBJ1-1 and V is TRBV18; D remains unclear. The CDR3 contains 13 residues. Germline V gives CDR1 KGHSH, CDR2 LQKENI. Trimming removed 2 bases from V and 1 base from J, with 5 bases in between. CDR3 nucleotide sequence: TGTGCCAGCTCACCAGGGAGGAACACTGAAGCTTTCTTT. As protein: CASSPGRNTEAFF.

V and J are TRBV24-1 and TRBJ1-2, with D possibly being TRBD1 (6 bases). Per germline, CDR1 KGHDR and CDR2 SFDVKD. V gave up 5 bases and J gave up 6 bases, with 15 bases separating them. The length of the CDR3 is 14 residues. CDR3 nucleotide sequence: TGTGCCACCAGTGGGTCCGGCCAGGGGCATGGCTACACCTTC. Its protein is CATSGSGQGHGYTF.

A note on this clone: A much more abundant neighbour one base away suggests this may be a read error. Other nucleotide sequences from this sample produce the same CDR3. The V gene is TRBV5-1, the J gene TRBJ1-1; D not resolved. CDR3 length equals 12 residues. Germline CDR1 and CDR2: SGHRS and YFSETQ. For the CDR3, the DNA is TGCGCCAGCAGCTTTGGAGCGACTGAAGCCTTCTTT. Translation gives CASSFGATEAFF.

The J gene is TRBJ2-3, the V gene TRBV3-1 (or the pseudogene TRBV3-2), with 7 bases identical to TRBD1. Germline V gene lookup returns CDR1 LGHDT and CDR2 YNNKEL (reference sequence). This CDR3 spans 15 amino acids. The junction had 4 bases not matched to a gene; V was cut back by 1 base and J by 3 bases. CDR3 DNA: TGTGCCAGCAGCCAAGGACAGGGACCTACAGATACGCAGTATTTT. Translation: CASSQGQGPTDTQYF.

This clone was picked up one time. This rearrangement joins TRBV9 to TRBJ1-1; weak D call: TRBD1 (5 bases). Trimming cost V 4 bases and J 1 base, with 17 bases left between them. This CDR3 spans 16 amino acids. Germline V lookup: CDR1 SGDLS, CDR2 YYNGEE. CDR3: CASSPGGGLPNTEAFF. The CDR3 bases are TGTGCCAGCAGCCCGGGTGGGGGACTGCCGAACACTGAAGCTTTCTTT.

This rearrangement joins TRBV3-1 (or the pseudogene TRBV3-2) to TRBJ1-5, with a possible D match to TRBD1 (5 bases). Trimming took 4 bases from V and 3 from J, leaving 16 bases between them. This CDR3 spans 16 amino acids. Per germline, CDR1 LGHDT and CDR2 YNNKEL (reference sequence). The CDR3 coding sequence is TGTGCCAGCAGCCTTTCGGGGGGAAGTCTCAATCAGCCCCAGCATTTT. Encoded protein: CASSLSGGSLNQPQHF.

CDR3 sequence reads: CASSVVGSGRFETQYF. Here the CDR3 DNA reads TGTGCCAGCAGCGTAGTCGGTAGCGGGAGATTCGAGACCCAGTACTTC. The gene calls are TRBV9 and TRBJ2-5; TRBD2 matches 9 bases. The germline V gene has CDR1 SGDLS and CDR2 YYNGEE. V was pared by 0 bases and J by 5 bases, with 8 bases of the junction left unmatched. The CDR3 covers 16 residues.

This chain joins TRBV19 and TRBJ2-3; D may be TRBD1 (5 bases). This CDR3 contains 15 residues. Germline CDR1 reads LNHDA; CDR2 reads SQIVND (reference sequence). Trimming pared 6 bases from V and 1 base from J, leaving 14 bases between. CDR3 loop: CASRGQGRGTDTQYF. In DNA, the CDR3 is TGTGCCAGTAGGGGCCAGGGTCGAGGCACAGATACGCAGTATTTT.

The V gene is TRBV9, the J gene TRBJ2-5; 7 nucleotides match TRBD2. Germline CDR1 and CDR2: SGDLS and YYNGEE. The CDR3 has 14 residues. V lost 3 bases, J lost 5 bases, and 7 bases stayed unmatched. The CDR3 coding sequence is TGTGCCAGCAGCGCCCTACTGGGGGGGGAGACCCAGTACTTC. Residues: CASSALLGGETQYF.

This rearrangement joins TRBV2 to TRBJ2-7, with D tentatively TRBD1 (5 bases). Trimming took off 5 bases at V and 4 bases at J, with 15 bases between the two ends. This CDR3 has 14 residues. Germline-derived CDR1 and CDR2 are SNHLY and FYNNEI. The DNA for the CDR3 is TGTGCCAGCAGTCTCCAGGGTGTTGGTTACGAGCAGTACTTC. Amino acids: CASSLQGVGYEQYF. Based on the CDR3 plus reference TRBV2 and TRBJ2-7, the full variable domain is EPEVTQTPSHQVTQMGQEVILRCVPISNHLYFYWYRQILGQKVEFLVSFYNNEISEKSEIFDDQFSVERPDGSNFTLKIRSTKLEDSAMYFCASSLQGVGYEQYFGPGTRLTVT.